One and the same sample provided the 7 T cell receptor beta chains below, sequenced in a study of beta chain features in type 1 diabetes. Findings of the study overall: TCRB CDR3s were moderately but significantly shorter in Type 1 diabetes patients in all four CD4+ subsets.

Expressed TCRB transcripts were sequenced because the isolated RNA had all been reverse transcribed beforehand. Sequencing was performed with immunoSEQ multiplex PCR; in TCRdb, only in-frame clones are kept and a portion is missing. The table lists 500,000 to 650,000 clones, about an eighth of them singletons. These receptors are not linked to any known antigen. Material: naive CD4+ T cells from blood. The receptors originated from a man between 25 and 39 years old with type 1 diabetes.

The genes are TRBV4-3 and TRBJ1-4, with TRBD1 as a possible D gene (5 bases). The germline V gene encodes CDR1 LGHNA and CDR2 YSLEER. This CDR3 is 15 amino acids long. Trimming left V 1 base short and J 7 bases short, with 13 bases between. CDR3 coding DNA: TGCGCCAGCAGCCAAGCTGATACGGGGGTTGAAAAACTGTTTTTT. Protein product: CASSQADTGVEKLFF.

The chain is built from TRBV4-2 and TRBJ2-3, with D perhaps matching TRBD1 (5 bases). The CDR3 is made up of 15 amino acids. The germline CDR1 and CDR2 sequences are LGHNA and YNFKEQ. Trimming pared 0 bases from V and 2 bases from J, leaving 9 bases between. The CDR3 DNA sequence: TGTGCCAGCAGCCAAGAGGGGCTTTCCACAGATACGCAGTATTTT. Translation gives CASSQEGLSTDTQYF.

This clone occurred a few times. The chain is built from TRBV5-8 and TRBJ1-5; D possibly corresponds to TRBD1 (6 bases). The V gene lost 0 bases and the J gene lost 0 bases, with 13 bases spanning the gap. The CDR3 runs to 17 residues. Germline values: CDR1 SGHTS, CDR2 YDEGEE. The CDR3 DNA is TGTGCCAGCAGCTTGGACAGGGCCACGGATAGCAATCAGCCCCAGCATTTT. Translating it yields CASSLDRATDSNQPQHF.

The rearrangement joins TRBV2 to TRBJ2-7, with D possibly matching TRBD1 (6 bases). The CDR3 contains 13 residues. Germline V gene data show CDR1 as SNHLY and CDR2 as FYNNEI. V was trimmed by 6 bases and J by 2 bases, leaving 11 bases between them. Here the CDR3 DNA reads TGTGCCAGCAGGGACAGTAGTACCTACGAGCAGTACTTC. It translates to CASRDSSTYEQYF.

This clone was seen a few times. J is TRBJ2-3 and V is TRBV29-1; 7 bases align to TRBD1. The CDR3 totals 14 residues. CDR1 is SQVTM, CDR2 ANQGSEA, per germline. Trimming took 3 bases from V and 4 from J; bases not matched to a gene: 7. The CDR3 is CSVESKGAADTQYF. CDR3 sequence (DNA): TGCAGCGTTGAGTCTAAGGGGGCGGCAGATACGCAGTATTTT.

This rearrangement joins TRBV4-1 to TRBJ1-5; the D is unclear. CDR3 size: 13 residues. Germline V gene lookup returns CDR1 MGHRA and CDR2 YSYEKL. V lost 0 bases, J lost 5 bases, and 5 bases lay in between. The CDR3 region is CASSQDADQPQHF. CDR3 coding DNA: TGCGCCAGCAGCCAAGATGCCGATCAGCCCCAGCATTTT.

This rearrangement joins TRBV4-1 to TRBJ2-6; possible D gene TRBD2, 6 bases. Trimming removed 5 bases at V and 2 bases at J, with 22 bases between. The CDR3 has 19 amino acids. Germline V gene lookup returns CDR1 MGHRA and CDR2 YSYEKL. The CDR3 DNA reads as TGCGCCAGCAGCTCGAGCAGTTTACCAACGGGGGCTGGGGCCAACGTCCTGACTTTC. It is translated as CASSSSSLPTGAGANVLTF.